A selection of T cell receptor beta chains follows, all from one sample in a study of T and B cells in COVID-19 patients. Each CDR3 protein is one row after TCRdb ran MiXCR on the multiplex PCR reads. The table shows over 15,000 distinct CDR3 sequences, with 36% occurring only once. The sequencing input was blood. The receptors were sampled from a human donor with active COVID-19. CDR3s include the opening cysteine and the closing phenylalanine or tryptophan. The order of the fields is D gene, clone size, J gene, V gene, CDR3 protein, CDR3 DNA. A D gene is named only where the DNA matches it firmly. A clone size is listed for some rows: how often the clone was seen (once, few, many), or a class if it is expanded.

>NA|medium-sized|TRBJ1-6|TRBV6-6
CASSYGADNSPLHF
TGTGCCAGCAGTTACGGGGCGGATAATTCACCCCTCCACTTT
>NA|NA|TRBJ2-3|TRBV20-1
CSARGRAGLEDTQYF
TGCAGTGCTAGAGGTAGGGCAGGGCTGGAAGATACGCAGTATTTT
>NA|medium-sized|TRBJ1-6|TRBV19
CASSIGPSGFYNSPLHF
TGTGCCAGTAGTATTGGACCATCGGGTTTCTATAATTCACCCCTCCACTTT
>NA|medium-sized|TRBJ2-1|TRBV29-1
CSVQGTRDEQFF
TGCAGCGTTCAGGGAACGAGGGATGAGCAGTTCTTC
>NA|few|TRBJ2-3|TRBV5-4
CASSLASSDTDTQYF
TGTGCCAGCAGCTTGGCGTCTAGCGACACAGATACGCAGTATTTT
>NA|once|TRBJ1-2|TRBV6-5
CASRGGGTNYGYTF
TGTGCCAGCAGGGGGGGGGGTACTAACTATGGCTACACCTTC
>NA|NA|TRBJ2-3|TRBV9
CASSRVTDTQYF
TGTGCCAGCAGCAGGGTTACAGATACGCAGTATTTT
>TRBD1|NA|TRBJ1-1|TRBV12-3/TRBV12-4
CASRAGTAYTEAFF
TGTGCCAGCAGGGCTGGGACAGCATACACTGAAGCTTTCTTT
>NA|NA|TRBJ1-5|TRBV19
CATRVTGGQPQHF
TGTGCCACCCGGGTGACAGGCGGCCAGCCCCAGCATTTT
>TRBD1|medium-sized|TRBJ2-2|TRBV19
CASGTVNTGELFF
TGTGCCAGCGGGACAGTGAACACCGGGGAGCTGTTTTTT
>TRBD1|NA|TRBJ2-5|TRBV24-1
CATSDTRQGVETQYF
TGTGCCACCAGTGATACCCGACAGGGGGTTGAGACCCAGTACTTC
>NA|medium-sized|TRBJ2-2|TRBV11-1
CASSLARGYSGELFF
TGTGCCAGCAGCTTGGCTAGGGGGTATTCCGGGGAGCTGTTTTTT
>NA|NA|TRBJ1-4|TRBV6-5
CASSVQGFATNEKLFF
TGTGCCAGCAGTGTCCAGGGTTTTGCAACTAATGAAAAACTGTTTTTT
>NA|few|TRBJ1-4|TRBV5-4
CASSFTAGSLGEKLFF
TGTGCCAGCAGCTTTACCGCGGGTTCACTTGGTGAAAAACTGTTTTTT
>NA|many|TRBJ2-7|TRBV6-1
CASSAVGIYEQYF
TGTGCCAGCAGTGCGGTTGGGATCTACGAGCAGTACTTC
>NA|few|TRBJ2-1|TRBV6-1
CASSENPFNNEQFF
TGTGCCAGCAGTGAAAACCCCTTTAACAATGAGCAGTTCTTC